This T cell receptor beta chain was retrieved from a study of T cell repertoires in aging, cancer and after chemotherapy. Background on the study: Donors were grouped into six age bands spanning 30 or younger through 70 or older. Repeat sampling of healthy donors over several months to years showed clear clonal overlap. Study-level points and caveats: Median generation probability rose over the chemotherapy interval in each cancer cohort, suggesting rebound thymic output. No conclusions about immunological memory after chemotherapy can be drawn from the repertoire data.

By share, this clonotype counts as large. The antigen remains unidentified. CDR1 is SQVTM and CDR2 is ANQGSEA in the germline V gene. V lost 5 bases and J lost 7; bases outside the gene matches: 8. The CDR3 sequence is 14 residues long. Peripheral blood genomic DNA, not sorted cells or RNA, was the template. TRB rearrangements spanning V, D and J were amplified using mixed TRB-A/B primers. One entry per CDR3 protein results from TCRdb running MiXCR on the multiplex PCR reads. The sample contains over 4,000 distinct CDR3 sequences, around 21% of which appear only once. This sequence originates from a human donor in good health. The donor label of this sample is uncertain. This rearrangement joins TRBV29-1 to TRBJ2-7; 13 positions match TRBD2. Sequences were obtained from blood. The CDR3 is CSVRTSGSGVEQYF. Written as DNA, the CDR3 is TGCAGCGTTCGGACTAGCGGGAGTGGTGTTGAGCAGTACTTC.